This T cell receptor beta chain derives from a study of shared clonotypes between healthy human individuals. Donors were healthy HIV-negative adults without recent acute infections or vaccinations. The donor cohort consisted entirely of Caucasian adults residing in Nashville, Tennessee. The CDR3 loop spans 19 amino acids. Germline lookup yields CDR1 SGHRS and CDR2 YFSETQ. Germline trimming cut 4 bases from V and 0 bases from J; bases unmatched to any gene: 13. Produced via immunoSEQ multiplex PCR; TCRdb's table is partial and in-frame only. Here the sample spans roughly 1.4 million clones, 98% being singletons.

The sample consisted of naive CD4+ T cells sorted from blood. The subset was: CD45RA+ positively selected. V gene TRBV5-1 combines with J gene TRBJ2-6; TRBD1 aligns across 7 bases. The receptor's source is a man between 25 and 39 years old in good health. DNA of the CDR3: TGCGCCAGCAGCGTCTCGACAGGGCCCTTGTTCTCTGGGGCCAACGTCCTGACTTTC. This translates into CASSVSTGPLFSGANVLTF.